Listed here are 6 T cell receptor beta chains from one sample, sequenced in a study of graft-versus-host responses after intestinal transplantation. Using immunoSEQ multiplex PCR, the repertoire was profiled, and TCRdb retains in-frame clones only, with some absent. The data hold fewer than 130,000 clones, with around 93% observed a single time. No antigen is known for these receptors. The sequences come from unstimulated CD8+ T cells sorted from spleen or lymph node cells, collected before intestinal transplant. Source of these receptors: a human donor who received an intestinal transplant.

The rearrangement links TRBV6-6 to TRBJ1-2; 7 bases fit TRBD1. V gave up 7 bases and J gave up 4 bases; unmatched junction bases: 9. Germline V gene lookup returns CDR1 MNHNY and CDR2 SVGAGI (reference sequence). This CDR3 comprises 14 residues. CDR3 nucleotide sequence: TGTGCCAGCACCCCAGGGGGGGGCGGCTATGGCTACACCTTC. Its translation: CASTPGGGGYGYTF.

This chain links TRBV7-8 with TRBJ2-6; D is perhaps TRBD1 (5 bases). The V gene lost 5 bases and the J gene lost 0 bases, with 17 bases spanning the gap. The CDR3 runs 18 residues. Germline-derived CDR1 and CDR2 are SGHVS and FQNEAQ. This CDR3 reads CASSLEYRLDSGANVLTF. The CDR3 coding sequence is TGTGCCAGCAGCCTGGAGTACAGGCTAGACTCTGGGGCCAACGTCCTGACTTTC.

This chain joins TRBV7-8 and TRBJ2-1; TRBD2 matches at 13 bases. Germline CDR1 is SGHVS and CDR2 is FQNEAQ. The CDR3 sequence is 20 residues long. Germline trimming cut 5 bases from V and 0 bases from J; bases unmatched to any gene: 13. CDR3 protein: CASSPKTSGRAGSSYNEQFF. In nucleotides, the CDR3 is TGTGCCAGCAGCCCTAAAACTAGCGGGAGGGCTGGGAGCTCCTACAATGAGCAGTTCTTC. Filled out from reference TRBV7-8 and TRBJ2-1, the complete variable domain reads GAGVSQSPRYKVAKRGQDVALRCDPISGHVSLFWYQQALGQGPEFLTYFQNEAQLDKSGLPSDRFFAERPEGSVSTLKIQRTQQEDSAVYLCASSPKTSGRAGSSYNEQFFGPGTRLTVL.

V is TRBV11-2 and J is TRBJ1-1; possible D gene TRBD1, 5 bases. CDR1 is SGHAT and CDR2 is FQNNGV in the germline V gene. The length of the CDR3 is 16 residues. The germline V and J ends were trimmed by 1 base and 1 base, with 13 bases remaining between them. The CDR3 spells CASSLGSVGGNTEAFF. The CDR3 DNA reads TGTGCCAGCAGCTTAGGAAGTGTGGGGGGGAACACTGAAGCTTTCTTT.

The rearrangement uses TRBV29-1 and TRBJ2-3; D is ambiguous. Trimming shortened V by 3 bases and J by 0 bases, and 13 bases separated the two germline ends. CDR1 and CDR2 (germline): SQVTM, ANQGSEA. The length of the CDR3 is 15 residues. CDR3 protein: CSVDVGSFSTDTQYF. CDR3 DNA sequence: TGCAGCGTTGACGTTGGCAGCTTTAGCACAGATACGCAGTATTTT.

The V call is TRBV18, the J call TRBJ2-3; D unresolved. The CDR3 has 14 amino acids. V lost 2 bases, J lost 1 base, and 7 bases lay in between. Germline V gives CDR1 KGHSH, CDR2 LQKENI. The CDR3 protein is CASSPWVGTDTQYF. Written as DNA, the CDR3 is TGTGCCAGCTCACCATGGGTCGGCACAGATACGCAGTATTTT.